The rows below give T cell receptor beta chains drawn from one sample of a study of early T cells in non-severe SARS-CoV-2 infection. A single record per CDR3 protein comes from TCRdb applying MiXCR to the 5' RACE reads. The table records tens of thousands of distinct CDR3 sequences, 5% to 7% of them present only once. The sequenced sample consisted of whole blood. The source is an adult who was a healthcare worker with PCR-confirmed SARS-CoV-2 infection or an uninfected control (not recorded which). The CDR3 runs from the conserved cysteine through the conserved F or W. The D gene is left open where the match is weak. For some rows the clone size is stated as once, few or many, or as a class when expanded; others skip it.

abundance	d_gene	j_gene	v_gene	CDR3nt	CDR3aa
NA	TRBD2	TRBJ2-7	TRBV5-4	TGTGCCAGCAGCTTTTTGACAGCGGGGGGAAGCTCCTACGAGCAGTACTTC	CASSFLTAGGSSYEQYF
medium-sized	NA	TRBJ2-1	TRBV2	TGTGCCAGCAGTGGGGGGGAAGTAGCTCCCAGCGAGCAGTTCTTC	CASSGGEVAPSEQFF
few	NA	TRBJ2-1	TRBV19	TGTGCCAGTAGCGACCGGGCCCATTTGGGAAGTGAGCAGTTCTTC	CASSDRAHLGSEQFF
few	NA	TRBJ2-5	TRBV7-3	TGTGCCAGCAGCTTAGACAGACAAGAGACCCAGTACTTC	CASSLDRQETQYF
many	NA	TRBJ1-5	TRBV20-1	TGCAGTGCTAGAGATTGGGGGATTAATCAGCCCCAGCATTTT	CSARDWGINQPQHF
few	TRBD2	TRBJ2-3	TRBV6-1	TGTGCCAGCAGGGAGCGAGCGGGGCGCACAGATACGCAGTATTTT	CASRERAGRTDTQYF
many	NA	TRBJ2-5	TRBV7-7	TGTGCTAGCAGCTTCGGGGGGCTTGGAGAGACCCAGTACTTC	CASSFGGLGETQYF
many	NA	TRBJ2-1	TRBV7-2	TGTGCCAGCAGGTATTACAATGAGCAGTTCTTC	CASRYYNEQFF
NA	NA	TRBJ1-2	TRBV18	TGTGCCAGCTCACCACCGGGACATTCTAACTATGGCTACACCTTC	CASSPPGHSNYGYTF
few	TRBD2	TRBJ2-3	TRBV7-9	TGTGCCAGCAGCTTAGCGGGACTAGCGACAGATACGCAGTATTTT	CASSLAGLATDTQYF
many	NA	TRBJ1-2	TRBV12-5	TGTGCTAGTGGTTTCACAGACGCTAACTATGGCTACACCTTC	CASGFTDANYGYTF
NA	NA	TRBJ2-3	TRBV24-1	TGTGCCACCAGAGGACCCAACACAGATACGCAGTATTTT	CATRGPNTDTQYF
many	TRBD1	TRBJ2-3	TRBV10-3	TGTGCCATCAGTGGACAGGGAGATACGCAGTATTTT	CAISGQGDTQYF
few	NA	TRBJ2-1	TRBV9	TGTGCCAGCAGCGTAGCTTACAGGAATGAGCAGTTCTTC	CASSVAYRNEQFF
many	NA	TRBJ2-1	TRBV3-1	TGTGCCAGCAGCCATCATGTCACGTTTGAGCAGTTCTTC	CASSHHVTFEQFF
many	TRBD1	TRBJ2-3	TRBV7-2	TGTGCCAGCACAAGACAGGGGTTCTCTACGACAGATACGCAGTATTTT	CASTRQGFSTTDTQYF
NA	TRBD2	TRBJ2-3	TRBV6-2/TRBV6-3	TGTGCCAGCAGCCCCGGGACTAGGGGCACAGATACGCAGTATTTT	CASSPGTRGTDTQYF
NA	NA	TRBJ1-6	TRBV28	TGTGCCAGCAGTTTGGAACAGCCCTATAATTCACCCCTCCACTTT	CASSLEQPYNSPLHF
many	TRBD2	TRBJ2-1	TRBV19	TGTGCCAGTAGTACCACCCTGACTAGCCTGAGCTCCTACAATGAGCAGTTCTTC	CASSTTLTSLSSYNEQFF
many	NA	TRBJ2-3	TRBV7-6	TGTGCCAGCAGCCTCGGGCGTTGGGTCTACGCCCCAGATACGCAGTATTTT	CASSLGRWVYAPDTQYF
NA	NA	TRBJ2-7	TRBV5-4	TGTGCCAGCAGCTTGGGTACAGATCCCCCCGGGGAGCAGTACTTC	CASSLGTDPPGEQYF
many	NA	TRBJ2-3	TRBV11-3	TGTGCCAGCAGCTTATCAGGCACAGATACGCAGTATTTT	CASSLSGTDTQYF
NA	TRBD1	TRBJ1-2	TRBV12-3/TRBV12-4	TGTGCCAGCAGGCCCGGACAGGGTTACTATGGCTACACCTTC	CASRPGQGYYGYTF
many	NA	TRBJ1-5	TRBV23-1	TGCGCCAGCTCCCTCCCTTATAGCAATCAGCCCCAGCATTTT	CASSLPYSNQPQHF
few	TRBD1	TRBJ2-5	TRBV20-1	TGCAGTGCTAGTTCCGGGACAGCAGAAGAGACCCAGTACTTC	CSASSGTAEETQYF
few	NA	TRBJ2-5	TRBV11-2	TGTGCCAGCAGCTTAGTACGGGGGCAAGAGACCCAGTACTTC	CASSLVRGQETQYF
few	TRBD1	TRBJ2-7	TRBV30	TGTGCCTGGAAGGACAGGGGAGCCTACGAGCAGTACTTC	CAWKDRGAYEQYF
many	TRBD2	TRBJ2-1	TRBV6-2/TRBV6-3	TGTGCCAGCAGTTCCGCACTAGCGGGATGGTATGAGCAGTTCTTC	CASSSALAGWYEQFF
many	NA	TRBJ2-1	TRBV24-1	TGTGCCACCAGTGATTGGCGGTATGAGCAGTTCTTC	CATSDWRYEQFF
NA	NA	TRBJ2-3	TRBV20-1	TGCAGTGCGGGTCTCACAGATACGCAGTATTTT	CSAGLTDTQYF
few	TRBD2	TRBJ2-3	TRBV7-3	TGTGCCAGCAGCCCATATAGCGGGAGCGATACGCAGTATTTT	CASSPYSGSDTQYF
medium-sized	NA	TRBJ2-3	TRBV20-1	TGCAGTGCTAGTTCTTCGACGGGGAGCGGAACAGATACGCAGTATTTT	CSASSSTGSGTDTQYF
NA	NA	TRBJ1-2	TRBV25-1	TGTGCCAGCAGACAGGGTACCTATGGCTACACCTTC	CASRQGTYGYTF
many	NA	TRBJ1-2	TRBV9	TGTGCCAGCAGCGTAGGGTTGGGCCTAGGAGGAGGCTACACCTTC	CASSVGLGLGGGYTF
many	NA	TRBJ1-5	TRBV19	TGTGCCAGTAGTATCCCCTTCGGTCAGCCCCAGCATTTT	CASSIPFGQPQHF
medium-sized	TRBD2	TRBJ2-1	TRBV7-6	TGTGCCAGCAGCGCGGGGGTCAGCTCCTACAATGAGCAGTTCTTC	CASSAGVSSYNEQFF
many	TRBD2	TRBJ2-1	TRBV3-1	TGTGCCAGCAGCCAAGGCCGACTAGCGGGGGACAATGAGCAGTTCTTC	CASSQGRLAGDNEQFF
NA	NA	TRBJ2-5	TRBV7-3	TGTGCCAGCAGCTGGACACACCAAGAGACCCAGTACTTC	CASSWTHQETQYF
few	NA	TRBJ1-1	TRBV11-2	TGTGCCAGCAGCTTAGCTATCTACACTGAAGCTTTCTTT	CASSLAIYTEAFF
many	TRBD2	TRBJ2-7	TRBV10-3	TGTGCCATCACTGGGACTAGCGGGAGTTACGAGCAGTACTTC	CAITGTSGSYEQYF
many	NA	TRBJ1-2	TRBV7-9	TGTGCCAGCAGAGACAGTTCCTATGGCTACACCTTC	CASRDSSYGYTF
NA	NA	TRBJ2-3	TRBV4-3	TGCGCCAGCAGCCAAGAATGGTCAGCCAGCGGGCTCACAGATACGCAGTATTTT	CASSQEWSASGLTDTQYF
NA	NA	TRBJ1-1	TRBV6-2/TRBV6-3	TGTGCCAGCAGTGTCGGAAGGCGGAACACTGAAGCTTTCTTT	CASSVGRRNTEAFF